This TCR beta chain was recorded in a study of cytomegalovirus exposure and HLA in healthy donors. General study findings and limits: Analyses of presence and absence presupposed an approximately uniform sequencing depth across donors. Trimming of TCR beta V- and J-genes showed a link, identified in a later analysis, to a missense DCLRE1C variant.

This clone was seen more than once but under ten times. Its antigen is as yet unknown. PCR was performed using 60 Vbeta and 13 Jbeta primers. Profiling relied on immunoSEQ multiplex PCR, and the TCRdb table lists in-frame clones only, not all of them. Of about 130,000 clones listed, 80% to 90% are singletons. Germline V CDR1 and CDR2: MNHNY, SVGAGI (reference sequence). Trimming took off 6 bases at V and 5 bases at J, with 16 bases between the two ends. The CDR3 covers 15 residues. The V gene is TRBV6-6, the J gene TRBJ2-2, with a weak D call TRBD1 (5 bases). The clonotype comes from a young woman in good health and CMV-seronegative. Sequences were obtained from PBMCs. This CDR3 is CASSLKGLGTGELFF. CDR3 DNA: TGTGCCAGCAGCCTCAAGGGGCTTGGAACCGGGGAGCTGTTTTTT.